A selection of T cell receptor beta chains follows, all from one sample in a study of blood T cells in healthy people across ages. TCRdb fed the 5' RACE reads into MiXCR, producing one record per CDR3 protein. This table holds approximately 770,000 distinct CDR3 sequences, 55% to 75% found once. Sequenced input: blood. These receptors came from a man under 40 in good health. The CDR3 runs from the conserved cysteine through the conserved F or W. D genes are given only for firm matches. Clone size is not always given. Where it is, it says once, few, many or a class for expanded clones.

clone_size	v_call	j_call	d_call	cdr3_aa	cdr3_nt
-	TRBV11-2	TRBJ2-4	TRBD1	CAGSLDSTGGNIQYF	TGTGCCGGCAGCTTAGATTCCACAGGGGGAAACATTCAGTACTTC
few	TRBV4-2	TRBJ1-2	-	CASSDSGGSNYGYTF	TGTGCCAGCAGCGACTCGGGAGGCAGTAACTATGGCTACACCTTC
few	TRBV29-1	TRBJ1-4	-	CSVKSGTANEKLFF	TGCAGCGTTAAATCCGGGACGGCTAATGAAAAACTGTTTTTT
few	TRBV10-3	TRBJ2-1	-	CAISESGAPRYNEQFF	TGTGCCATCAGTGAGTCAGGGGCCCCCCGGTACAATGAGCAGTTCTTC
-	TRBV12-3/TRBV12-4	TRBJ1-6	-	CASSLLGVSYNSPLHF	TGTGCCAGCAGTTTGTTAGGGGTCTCCTATAATTCACCCCTCCACTTT
-	TRBV6-6	TRBJ2-1	-	CATGFGESSYNEQFF	TGTGCCACCGGCTTTGGGGAGAGCTCCTACAATGAGCAGTTCTTC
-	TRBV6-6	TRBJ2-5	-	CASSYGPAQETQYF	TGTGCCAGCAGTTACGGTCCAGCACAAGAGACCCAGTACTTC
-	TRBV6-6	TRBJ2-1	TRBD2	CATNGAGGPNEQFF	TGTGCCACCAACGGGGCGGGAGGGCCAAATGAGCAGTTCTTC
-	TRBV6-1	TRBJ2-1	TRBD1	CASSELDRANEQFF	TGTGCCAGCAGTGAATTAGACAGGGCAAATGAGCAGTTCTTC
-	TRBV10-3	TRBJ2-3	-	CATHRDSDTQYF	TGTGCCACCCACCGGGACTCAGATACGCAGTATTTT
-	TRBV12-3/TRBV12-4	TRBJ2-3	TRBD2	CVSSPAGTSGVITDTQYF	TGTGTCAGCAGCCCGGCGGGGACTAGCGGGGTTATCACAGATACGCAGTATTTT
-	TRBV29-1	TRBJ2-5	-	CSVEERLRWQETQYF	TGCAGCGTTGAGGAGAGACTCCGATGGCAAGAGACCCAGTACTTC
-	TRBV20-1	TRBJ1-2	-	CSRYGDYGYTF	TGCAGCCGATACGGGGACTATGGCTACACCTTC
-	TRBV10-3	TRBJ2-3	TRBD2	CAIKSGLASDTQYF	TGTGCCATCAAGAGTGGACTAGCATCAGATACGCAGTATTTT
-	TRBV20-1	TRBJ2-6	-	CSAEPSGANVLTF	TGCAGTGCAGAACCCTCTGGGGCCAACGTCCTGACTTTC
-	TRBV20-1	TRBJ1-2	-	CSARRGTNYGYTF	TGCAGTGCTAGGCGGGGTACTAACTATGGCTACACCTTC
-	TRBV7-9	TRBJ2-3	TRBD1	CASSSTGTGQIRCGQYF	TGTGCCAGCAGCTCCACCGGGACAGGGCAGATTCGATGTGGGCAGTATTTT
-	TRBV20-1	TRBJ2-5	TRBD2	CSARWTSGPQETQYF	TGCAGTGCTAGATGGACTAGCGGGCCCCAAGAGACCCAGTACTTC
-	TRBV2	TRBJ2-7	-	CASSDGRPSFYEQYF	TGTGCCAGCAGTGACGGGCGACCATCATTCTACGAGCAGTACTTC
-	TRBV11-1	TRBJ2-6	-	CASSLIGGHSGANVLTF	TGTGCCAGCAGCTTAATTGGCGGGCACTCTGGGGCCAACGTCCTGACTTTC
once	TRBV4-3	TRBJ2-3	TRBD2	CASSQDFGGRVDTQYF	TGCGCCAGCAGCCAAGATTTTGGCGGGAGAGTGGATACGCAGTATTTT
-	TRBV28	TRBJ1-2	-	CASSLWGGVDTF	TGTGCCAGCAGTTTATGGGGGGGCGTAGACACCTTC
few	TRBV5-1	TRBJ2-5	-	CASGRSLQETQYF	TGCGCCAGCGGGCGGAGCTTACAGGAGACCCAGTACTTC
-	TRBV6-2/TRBV6-3	TRBJ2-7	TRBD1	CASNRQGIEYEQYF	TGTGCCAGCAACCGACAGGGAATTGAGTACGAGCAGTACTTC
once	TRBV20-1	TRBJ2-7	-	CSASSGTLSYEQYF	TGCAGTGCTAGTTCCGGGACACTTTCCTACGAGCAGTACTTC
-	TRBV11-3	TRBJ2-4	-	CASSAQVEPNIQYF	TGTGCCAGCAGCGCCCAGGTGGAACCAAACATTCAGTACTTC
-	TRBV10-3	TRBJ2-2	TRBD2	CAIRGTSGTTGELFF	TGTGCCATCAGGGGGACTAGCGGCACCACCGGGGAGCTGTTTTTT
-	TRBV7-6	TRBJ2-1	-	CASSLDEWGEQFF	TGTGCCAGCAGCTTAGATGAGTGGGGTGAGCAGTTCTTC
-	TRBV7-2	TRBJ2-3	-	CASNRGPVLDTQYF	TGTGCCAGCAACCGAGGGCCAGTCTTGGATACGCAGTATTTT
-	TRBV12-3/TRBV12-4	TRBJ2-5	-	CASSSGAEETQYF	TGTGCCAGCAGTTCCGGAGCTGAAGAGACCCAGTACTTC
-	TRBV6-2/TRBV6-3	TRBJ2-2	-	CASGTYHTGELFF	TGTGCCAGCGGTACATATCACACCGGGGAGCTGTTTTTT
once	TRBV27	TRBJ2-1	TRBD2	CASSPGTSGWSNEQFF	TGTGCCAGCAGTCCCGGGACTAGCGGGTGGAGTAATGAGCAGTTCTTC
-	TRBV14	TRBJ1-1	-	CASSQLGENTEAFF	TGTGCCAGCAGCCAACTGGGGGAGAACACTGAAGCTTTCTTT
-	TRBV7-2	TRBJ1-2	-	CASSLRGMGYGYTF	TGTGCCAGCAGCTTAAGGGGGATGGGCTATGGCTACACCTTC
many	TRBV11-2	TRBJ2-4	TRBD1	CASSFRWTGPKNIQYF	TGTGCCAGCAGCTTTCGCTGGACAGGGCCCAAAAACATTCAGTACTTC
-	TRBV29-1	TRBJ2-7	-	CSAGGLTYEQYF	TGCAGCGCTGGGGGACTGACTTACGAGCAGTACTTC
-	TRBV3-1	TRBJ2-7	-	CASRDTSGYEQYF	TGTGCCAGCCGGGACACCTCAGGATACGAGCAGTACTTC
-	TRBV20-1	TRBJ1-4	-	CSAKGSGGEKLFF	TGCAGTGCGAAGGGGTCCGGCGGAGAAAAACTGTTTTTT
-	TRBV11-2	TRBJ2-1	-	CASGAAEQFF	TGTGCCAGCGGAGCGGCCGAGCAGTTCTTC
few	TRBV3-1	TRBJ2-7	-	CASSQGRERFTYEQYF	TGTGCCAGCAGCCAAGGGCGAGAGAGGTTCACCTACGAGCAGTACTTC
-	TRBV10-2	TRBJ2-1	-	CASSERLQGPDEQFF	TGCGCCAGCAGTGAAAGGCTCCAGGGGCCGGATGAGCAGTTCTTC
-	TRBV20-1	TRBJ1-2	TRBD1	CSGWDSNSYGYTF	TGCAGTGGCTGGGACAGTAATTCTTATGGCTACACCTTC
few	TRBV29-1	TRBJ2-7	TRBD2	CSVEETSGGTYEQYF	TGCAGCGTTGAAGAGACTAGCGGGGGGACCTACGAGCAGTACTTC
-	TRBV24-1	TRBJ2-7	-	CATSDDRRAYEQYF	TGTGCCACCAGTGACGACAGGCGGGCCTACGAGCAGTACTTC
once	TRBV7-9	TRBJ2-5	-	CASSPPNRDQETQYF	TGTGCCAGCAGCCCGCCCAACCGGGACCAAGAGACCCAGTACTTC
-	TRBV6-2/TRBV6-3	TRBJ2-1	-	CASSYELELLGNEQFF	TGTGCCAGCAGTTACGAATTAGAACTATTAGGGAATGAGCAGTTCTTC
-	TRBV9	TRBJ1-4	-	CASSVAGLNNEKLFF	TGTGCCAGCAGCGTAGCGGGTTTGAATAATGAAAAACTGTTTTTT
once	TRBV7-2	TRBJ2-7	-	CASSLGDPGYYEQYF	TGTGCCAGCAGCTTAGGGGACCCGGGATACTACGAGCAGTACTTC
-	TRBV4-1	TRBJ2-1	-	CASSQRAGSNEQFF	TGCGCCAGCAGCCAACGGGCAGGGTCGAATGAGCAGTTCTTC
-	TRBV6-1	TRBJ2-4	-	CASRAIAKNIQYF	TGTGCCAGCAGGGCTATAGCCAAAAACATTCAGTACTTC
few	TRBV29-1	TRBJ2-7	TRBD1	CSVATGASEQYF	TGCAGCGTCGCGACAGGGGCCTCCGAGCAGTACTTC
-	TRBV29-1	TRBJ2-1	-	CSVGSGIRSSYNEQFF	TGCAGCGTGGGGTCGGGGATCCGGAGCTCCTACAATGAGCAGTTCTTC